Sequencing of this T cell receptor beta chain was carried out in a study of T-cell memory formation after mild COVID-19. Whole-study results and caveats: The main location of contracting CD4+ clones was CM and EM, and that of contracting CD8+ clones was EMRA. Confirmation of SARS-CoV-2 specificity was lacking for second-wave clones peaking day 37. A second wave expanding day 15 to 37 was CD4+-biased; contracting clones were balanced. Memory from before infection featured some responding clones, which suggests cross-reactive memory joined.

Note on this clonotype: The antigen remains unidentified.

TCRdb processed the 5' RACE reads anew with MiXCR; each CDR3 protein has one entry. The sample lists 470,000 or so distinct CDR3 sequences; about 23% were seen once. The CDR3 is 17 residues long. The trim removed 3 bases at V and 4 bases at J, leaving 6 bases unmatched. Germline values: CDR1 KGHSH, CDR2 LQKENI. This TCR derives from an adult woman who had mild COVID-19 (a few samples of this study predate the infection). Cell type and time point are not known. Sequenced sample: PBMCs or a T cell subset sorted from them (not recorded which). The J gene is TRBJ2-3, the V gene TRBV18, with 14 bases matching TRBD2. CDR3 sequence (DNA): TGTGCCAGCTCACCCGGACTAGCGGGGGGCGGGGCAGATACGCAGTATTTT. This translates into CASSPGLAGGGADTQYF.